Listed here are 24 T cell receptor beta chains from one sample, sequenced in a study of shared clonotypes between healthy human individuals. The naive CD8 subset, CD45RO-negative cells positively selected for CCR7, excluded terminally differentiated effector memory CD45RA+ cells. TCRdb's copy holds only in-frame clones and misses some; the assay was immunoSEQ multiplex PCR. The sample consists of approximately 650,000 clones, nearly 97% of them appearing once. Sequenced: naive CD8+ T cells sorted from blood. The receptor set was obtained from a woman under 40 in good health.

V gene TRBV28 combines with J gene TRBJ2-1; TRBD2 matches 11 bases. Germline CDR1 MDHEN, CDR2 SYDVKM. V lost 5 bases and J lost 0; bases outside the gene matches: 6. There are 17 residues in the CDR3. The CDR3 coding sequence is TGTGCCAGCAGTACGACTAGCGGGGAAAGCTCCTACAATGAGCAGTTCTTC. This translates into CASSTTSGESSYNEQFF. Full variable domain (missing parts from reference TRBV28 and TRBJ2-1): DVKVTQSSRYLVKRTGEKVFLECVQDMDHENMFWYRQDPGLGLRLIYFSYDVKMKEKGDIPEGYSVSREKKERFSLILESASTNQTSMYLCASSTTSGESSYNEQFFGPGTRLTVL.

The chain has TRBV6-5 and TRBJ2-3; D is ambiguous. V dropped 6 bases and J dropped 4 bases, with 5 bases sitting between them. The CDR3 has 11 amino acids. Germline V gene lookup returns CDR1 MNHEY and CDR2 SVGAGI. The CDR3, as DNA: TGTGCCAGCAGAACTTCAGATACGCAGTATTTT. Amino acids: CASRTSDTQYF.

J is TRBJ2-1 and V is TRBV6-1, with D possibly TRBD1 on 5 matching bases. CDR3 length equals 13 residues. Germline V gene sequence: CDR1 MNHNS, CDR2 SASEGT. V lost 1 base to trimming and J lost 8 bases, with 9 bases between them. The CDR3 here is CASSEGYRYEQFF. CDR3 in DNA: TGTGCCAGCAGTGAAGGATACAGGTATGAGCAGTTCTTC.

The gene calls are TRBV28 and TRBJ2-3, with 16 bases aligning to TRBD2. CDR3 length: 16 amino acids. Germline assignment: CDR1 MDHEN and CDR2 SYDVKM. After removal of 6 bases from V and 3 bases from J, the junction contained 3 bases not matched to a gene. CDR3 region: CASSWGLAGGTDTQYF. CDR3 in DNA: TGTGCCAGCAGCTGGGGACTAGCGGGAGGGACAGATACGCAGTATTTT.

The V and J genes are TRBV5-5 and TRBJ2-7; 9 nucleotides agree with TRBD1. V lost 0 bases and J lost 6; bases outside the gene matches: 7. The CDR3 runs 15 residues. Germline values: CDR1 SGHKS, CDR2 YYEKEE (reference sequence). CDR3: CASSLGLGTGFEQYF. DNA for the CDR3: TGTGCCAGCAGCTTGGGACTAGGGACAGGGTTCGAGCAGTACTTC. Drawing the rest from reference TRBV5-5 and TRBJ2-7, the complete variable domain is DAGVTQSPTHLIKTRGQQVTLRCSPISGHKSVSWYQQVLGQGPQFIFQYYEKEERGRGNFPDRFSARQFPNYSSELNVNALLLGDSALYLCASSLGLGTGFEQYFGPGTRLTVT.

The sample holds one count of this clone. The V call is TRBV27, the J call TRBJ1-1; tentative D call: TRBD1 (5 bases). CDR1 and CDR2 (germline): MNHEY, SMNVEV (reference sequence). The CDR3 spans 14 residues. V lost 0 bases and J 10 bases, leaving 15 bases between the germline ends. The CDR3 spells CASSLSGLLGGAFF. CDR3 nucleotide sequence: TGTGCCAGCAGTTTATCGGGGCTGTTGGGGGGAGCTTTCTTT.

V usage is TRBV27 and J usage is TRBJ2-7; 8 bases line up with TRBD1. The CDR3 length is 16 residues. Unmatched junction bases numbered 6, after V lost 2 bases and J lost 0 bases. Germline CDR1 reads MNHEY; CDR2 reads SMNVEV (reference sequence). CDR3 loop: CASSLTGTGISYEQYF. CDR3 bases: TGTGCCAGCAGTTTAACTGGGACAGGCATCTCCTACGAGCAGTACTTC.

The chain carries TRBV6-5 and TRBJ1-3; D unclear. Deletions cut 5 bases from V and 3 bases from J, with 11 bases between. Germline V gene lookup returns CDR1 MNHEY and CDR2 SVGAGI. The CDR3 extends over 14 amino acids. The CDR3 here is CASSLTGGGNTIYF. CDR3 nucleotide sequence: TGTGCCAGCAGTCTGACCGGAGGTGGAAACACCATATATTTT.

V usage is TRBV11-2 and J usage is TRBJ2-2; 7 nucleotides agree with TRBD2. The CDR3 contains 14 residues. The V gene's germline CDR1 is SGHAT and CDR2 FQNNGV. V trimming: 2 bases; J trimming: 6 bases; junction bases outside the gene matches: 3. For the CDR3, the DNA is TGTGCCAGCAGCTTACTAGCGGATTCCGGGGAGCTGTTTTTT. It encodes CASSLLADSGELFF.

The J gene is TRBJ1-6, the V gene TRBV25-1, with 8 bases fitting TRBD1. The CDR3 has 14 residues. Germline V gene lookup returns CDR1 MGHDK and CDR2 SYGVNS. Trimming cost V 4 bases and J 7 bases; bases outside gene matches: 3. This CDR3 is CASSGTGLNSPLHF. CDR3 coding DNA: TGTGCCAGCAGTGGGACAGGGTTGAATTCACCCCTCCACTTT.

The genes are TRBV5-8 and TRBJ2-7; D may be TRBD2 (5 bases). This CDR3 spans 16 amino acids. The V gene's germline CDR1 is SGHTS and CDR2 YDEGEE. V lost 4 bases and J lost 2, with 19 bases in between. CDR3 amino acids: CASSEPSRTGTYEQYF. The CDR3 DNA reads TGTGCCAGCAGCGAACCATCCCGGACGGGGACCTACGAGCAGTACTTC. The variable domain in full, with the rest retrieved from reference TRBV5-8 and TRBJ2-7, is EAGVTQSPTHLIKTRGQQATLRCSPISGHTSVYWYQQALGLGLQFLLWYDEGEERNRGNFPPRFSGRQFPNYSSELNVNALELEDSALYLCASSEPSRTGTYEQYFGPGTRLTVT.

Details on this clone: A read error may produce the germline difference seen at one junction end. The CDR3 DNA reads TGTGCCAGCAGCGTAGAAAGTAAAGGAACGGTCTTC. It specifies CASSVESKGTVF. This chain connects TRBV9 to TRBJ2-1; D remains ambiguous. This CDR3 region has 12 residues. Germline V gene sequence: CDR1 SGDLS, CDR2 YYNGEE.

The CDR3 nucleotides read TGTGCCAGCAGGGGACCGGGTCCTACCTACAATGAGCAGTTCTTC. Translation: CASRGPGPTYNEQFF. The genes are TRBV2 and TRBJ2-1; D might be TRBD1 or TRBD2, each matching 5 bases. The CDR3 spans 15 residues. The germline gives CDR1 SNHLY, CDR2 FYNNEI. Trimming took off 6 bases at V and 2 bases at J, with 14 bases between the two ends.

V gene TRBV5-5 combines with J gene TRBJ2-7; maybe TRBD2 (7 bases). Germline-derived CDR1 and CDR2 are SGHKS and YYEKEE (reference sequence). The CDR3 is 14 residues long. Trimming pared 2 bases from V and 6 bases from J, leaving 15 bases between. The chain's CDR3 is CASSFPEGGSEQYF. Written as DNA, the CDR3 is TGTGCCAGCAGCTTTCCCGAGGGGGGGAGCGAGCAGTACTTC.

The chain joins TRBV7-9 to TRBJ2-2; TRBD2 agrees at 8 bases. This CDR3 contains 16 residues. CDR1 is SEHNR, CDR2 FQNEAQ, per germline (reference sequence). V shed 5 bases and J 7 bases; nucleotides not matched to a gene: 12. CDR3 residues: CASSALTGGSSGELFF. Here the CDR3 DNA reads TGTGCCAGCAGCGCCCTAACGGGAGGGAGTAGCGGGGAGCTGTTTTTT.

This chain links TRBV7-9 with TRBJ1-2, with 8 bases that match TRBD1. The CDR3 runs to 14 residues. V lost 5 bases, J lost 4 bases, and 6 bases stayed unmatched. CDR1 is SEHNR, CDR2 FQNEAQ, per germline (reference sequence). The CDR3 DNA follows: TGTGCCAGCAGCACCACAGGGGGTCTCTATGGCTACACCTTC. Protein sequence: CASSTTGGLYGYTF.

The chain has TRBV13 and TRBJ2-1; a weak D match, TRBD2 (7 bases). In germline, CDR1 is PRHDT, CDR2 FYEKMQ (reference sequence). V was pared by 3 bases and J by 6 bases, with 15 bases between. This CDR3 is 15 amino acids long. The CDR3 sequence: CASSFRGGSSNEQFF. CDR3 nucleotide sequence: TGTGCCAGCAGCTTTAGGGGGGGTAGCAGCAATGAGCAGTTCTTC.

The V and J genes are TRBV7-9 and TRBJ2-7; D not certain. This CDR3 comprises 14 residues. Germline CDR1 is SEHNR and CDR2 is FQNEAQ (reference sequence). With 3 bases removed from V and 3 bases from J, the gap between germline ends came to 12 bases. Here the CDR3 reads CASSFLRDGYEQYF. In nucleotides, the CDR3 is TGTGCCAGCAGCTTCCTTCGCGACGGCTACGAGCAGTACTTC.

The chain couples TRBV9 to TRBJ2-3; perhaps D is TRBD1 or TRBD2 (5 bases each). CDR1 is SGDLS, CDR2 YYNGEE, per germline. V was clipped by 3 bases and J by 3 bases, with 8 bases between them. The CDR3 contains 13 residues. CDR3 in DNA: TGTGCCAGCAGCGACGAGGGGACAGATACGCAGTATTTT. The encoded protein is CASSDEGTDTQYF.

The chain is built from TRBV29-1 and TRBJ2-1; D tentatively fits TRBD1 or TRBD2 (5 bases each). Per germline, CDR1 SQVTM and CDR2 ANQGSEA. V was cut by 7 bases and J by 7 bases, with 20 bases left in between. This CDR3 spans 14 amino acids. CDR3 region: CSGLWDDGRNEQFF. CDR3 sequence (DNA): TGCAGCGGCCTCTGGGACGATGGTAGGAATGAGCAGTTCTTC.

The chain links TRBV2 to TRBJ2-3; TRBD2 agrees at 14 bases. Germline-derived CDR1 and CDR2 are SNHLY and FYNNEI. The CDR3 consists of 17 residues. J gave up 2 bases and V 2 bases, and 3 bases lay outside the gene matches. CDR3 loop: CASSEPGLAGVTDTQYF. In DNA, the CDR3 is TGTGCCAGCAGTGAACCGGGACTAGCGGGAGTCACAGATACGCAGTATTTT.

The chain has TRBV7-8 and TRBJ1-4; a weak D match, TRBD1 (6 bases). This CDR3 is 19 amino acids long. V was clipped by 0 bases and J by 1 base, with 18 bases between them. From germline, CDR1 is SGHVS and CDR2 FQNEAQ. The CDR3 coding sequence is TGTGCCAGCAGCTTAGCGTTCAGGGGCCGACCCAAAACTAATGAAAAACTGTTTTTT. Translation gives CASSLAFRGRPKTNEKLFF.

The V call is TRBV13, the J call TRBJ2-5; D gene uncertain. The end of the DNA aligns better with TRBJ2-7, so the J call may be wrong. CDR1 is PRHDT and CDR2 is FYEKMQ in the germline V gene (reference sequence). This CDR3 has 14 amino acids. The CDR3 is CASRARRAQDEQYF. DNA of the CDR3: TGTGCCAGCCGCGCCCGAAGAGCCCAGGACGAGCAGTACTTC.

The J gene is TRBJ2-7, the V gene TRBV5-6; 8 positions agree with TRBD2. Per germline, CDR1 SGHDT and CDR2 YYEEEE. V shed 0 bases, J shed 3 bases, and the junction held 8 bases outside the gene matches. The CDR3 extends over 16 amino acids. This CDR3 reads CASSLGVAGSYYEQYF. The CDR3 DNA follows: TGTGCCAGCAGCTTGGGAGTAGCGGGAAGCTACTACGAGCAGTACTTC.